This is a list of T cell receptor beta chains from one sample in a study of blood T cell repertoires in COVID-19. TCRdb's table, derived via immunoSEQ multiplex PCR, lists solely in-frame clones and lacks some. The table includes 250,000 or so clones, about 90% detected once. The sample consisted of PBMCs or T cells enriched from blood (not recorded which). The receptors stem from a woman aged 25 to 39 with acute COVID-19. Each CDR3 is given with its conserved first and last residue. A D gene is named only where the DNA matches it firmly. The listing skips clone size in some rows; elsewhere it reads once, few, many or a size class.

len,v_gene,j_gene,d_gene,abundance,CDR3nt,CDR3aa
13,TRBV18,TRBJ1-5,-,-,TGTGCCAGCTCACAATCCGAGGTGGAGCCCCAGCATTTT,CASSQSEVEPQHF
18,TRBV16,TRBJ2-3,-,-,TGTGCCAGCAGCCAATCGATCGCGGCGGGATTTGCGGGAGATACGCAGTATTTT,CASSQSIAAGFAGDTQYF
15,TRBV6-2/TRBV6-3,TRBJ1-2,-,-,TGTGCCAGCAGTTACTCGATTGGACAGAACTATGGCTACACCTTC,CASSYSIGQNYGYTF
19,TRBV24-1,TRBJ2-3,TRBD2,-,TGTGCCACCAGTGATGTGACTAGCGCCACTCTTGTGAGCACAGATACGCAGTATTTT,CATSDVTSATLVSTDTQYF
16,TRBV13,TRBJ2-5,TRBD1,-,TGTGCCAGCAGCTCGATGAGGACAGGGGGACGGGAGACCCAGTACTTC,CASSSMRTGGRETQYF
15,TRBV5-4,TRBJ2-1,TRBD2,-,TGTGCCAGCAGCTTGGATAGCGGGATGTACAATGAGCAGTTCTTC,CASSLDSGMYNEQFF
15,TRBV5-1,TRBJ1-2,-,once,TGCGCCAGCAGCTTGGCGGCAGGGGAGAACTATGGCTACACCTTC,CASSLAAGENYGYTF
17,TRBV4-1,TRBJ2-2,TRBD2,-,TGCGCCAGCACACTAGCGGGAGGGTCGGCGAACACCGGGGAGCTGTTTTTT,CASTLAGGSANTGELFF
16,TRBV7-4,TRBJ2-7,-,-,TGTGCCAGCAGCTGCATGAAGACAAAGCACAATTACGAGCAGTACTTC,CASSCMKTKHNYEQYF
14,TRBV3-1/TRBV3-2,TRBJ1-1,-,-,TGTGCCAGCAGCCAAGTAAGTTTAGACACTGAAGCTTTCTTT,CASSQVSLDTEAFF
16,TRBV2,TRBJ2-3,TRBD2,-,TGTGCCAGCAGTTGGGGGACTAGCGGGAGATCAGATACGCAGTATTTT,CASSWGTSGRSDTQYF
15,TRBV19,TRBJ2-7,TRBD2,-,TGTGCCAGTAGCGGGACTAGCGGAGTCTCCTACGAGCAGTACTTC,CASSGTSGVSYEQYF
14,TRBV30,TRBJ2-1,TRBD2,-,TGTGCCTGGTTCCCTAGCGGGAGTGACAATGAGCAGTTCTTC,CAWFPSGSDNEQFF
16,TRBV27,TRBJ2-1,TRBD2,once,TGTGCCAGCAGTTTCCCAAGCGGGAGCTCCTACAATGAGCAGTTCTTC,CASSFPSGSSYNEQFF
15,TRBV6-5,TRBJ2-3,TRBD2,-,TGTGCCAGCAGGGCCATAGCGGGGGGCACAGATACGCAGTATTTT,CASRAIAGGTDTQYF
16,TRBV7-2,TRBJ2-3,TRBD2,-,TGTGCCAGCAGCTTAGTTGCGGGAGGTGGCACAGATACGCAGTATTTT,CASSLVAGGGTDTQYF
14,TRBV19,TRBJ1-2,TRBD1,-,TGTGCCAGTAGTCGGGGACAGGGTAATGTTGGCTACACCTTC,CASSRGQGNVGYTF
15,TRBV5-1,TRBJ2-1,TRBD2,-,TGCGCCAGCAGCTTGTCTAGCGGGATGTACAATGAGCAGTTCTTC,CASSLSSGMYNEQFF